Sequencing of this T cell receptor (beta chain) was carried out in a study of shared clonotypes between healthy human individuals. For this clone: Its target is not known.

General study findings and limits: Memory subsets had estimated richness that was generally smaller than that of naive subsets.

CD45RO-negative cells were positively selected for CCR7, leaving out terminally differentiated effector memory CD45RA+ cells. Per the authors' pipeline: ImmunoSEQ gave junction-only sequences without quality scores, so filtering differed. Sequencing used immunoSEQ multiplex PCR; TCRdb keeps in-frame clones, though not all of them. V and J calls and clone size are those listed in that table; D and trimming were worked out from the DNA. The table lists about 2,200,000 clones, approximately 94% of them singletons. The length of the CDR3 is 17 residues. CDR1 is WNHNN, CDR2 SYGVQD, per germline (reference sequence). Trimming took off 3 bases at V and 2 bases at J, with 17 bases between the two ends.

This TCR came from a man younger than 35 in good health. Some clones in this sample may be carry-over from other donors' samples. Sequenced input: naive CD8+ T cells from PBMCs. The chain uses TRBV10-1 and TRBJ1-5; D ambiguous. This chain's CDR3 is CASSDLTEARGNQPQHF. Here the CDR3 DNA reads TGCGCCAGCAGTGATCTGACGGAGGCTAGGGGCAATCAGCCCCAGCATTTT.